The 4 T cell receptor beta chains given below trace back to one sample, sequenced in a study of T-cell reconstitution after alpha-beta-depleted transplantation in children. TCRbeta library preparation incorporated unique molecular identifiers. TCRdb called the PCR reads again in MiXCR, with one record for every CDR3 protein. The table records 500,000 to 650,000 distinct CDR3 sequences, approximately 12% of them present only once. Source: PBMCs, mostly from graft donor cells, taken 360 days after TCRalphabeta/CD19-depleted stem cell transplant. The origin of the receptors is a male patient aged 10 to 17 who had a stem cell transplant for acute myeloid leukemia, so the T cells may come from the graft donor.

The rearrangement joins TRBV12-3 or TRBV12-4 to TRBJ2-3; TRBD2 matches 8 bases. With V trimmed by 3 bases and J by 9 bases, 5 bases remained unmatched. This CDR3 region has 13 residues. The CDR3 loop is CASSLVSSGTQYF. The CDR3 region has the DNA TGTGCCAGCAGTTTGGTGTCTAGCGGGACGCAGTATTTT.

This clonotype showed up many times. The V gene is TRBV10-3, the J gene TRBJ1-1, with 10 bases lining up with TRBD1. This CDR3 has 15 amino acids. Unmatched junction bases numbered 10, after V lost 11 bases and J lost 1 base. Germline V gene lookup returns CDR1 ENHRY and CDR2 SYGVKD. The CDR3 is CAHQRDRGWNTEAFF. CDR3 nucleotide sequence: TGTGCCCATCAACGGGACAGGGGATGGAACACTGAAGCTTTCTTT.

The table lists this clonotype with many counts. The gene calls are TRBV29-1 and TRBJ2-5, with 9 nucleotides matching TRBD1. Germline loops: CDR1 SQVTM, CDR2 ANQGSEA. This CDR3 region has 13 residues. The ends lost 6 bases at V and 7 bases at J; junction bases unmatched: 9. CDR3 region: CSVSRDREATQYF. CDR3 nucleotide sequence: TGCAGCGTCTCCAGGGACAGGGAGGCGACCCAGTACTTC.

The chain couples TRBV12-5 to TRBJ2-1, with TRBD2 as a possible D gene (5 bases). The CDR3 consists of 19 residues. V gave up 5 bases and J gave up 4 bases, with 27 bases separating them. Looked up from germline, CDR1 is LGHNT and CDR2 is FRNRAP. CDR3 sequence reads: CASGPGEEAAPLRYNEQFF. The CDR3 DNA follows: TGTGCTAGTGGTCCCGGAGAGGAGGCGGCCCCCCTTAGATACAATGAGCAGTTCTTC.